The entry below gives a single TCR beta chain sequence along with its context. Original methodology: By means of reference gene primer amplification, nucleated cell counts were estimated. Profiled with immunoSEQ multiplex PCR; TCRdb holds only in-frame clones, not every one. D and trimming were read from the DNA, whereas the V and J calls and clone size are those reported in that table. The table includes about 240,000 clones, around 87% detected once. This entry comes from a study of blood T cell repertoires in COVID-19. The wider study: Samples of COVID-19 (acute and convalescent) were obtained from the United States, Italy and Spain. In each case, the material was cDNA or gDNA derived from T cells, B-cell-depleted T cells, or PBMCs.

Participants spanned ages about 18 to 95 years and resided in 20 to 25 US areas. V gave up 4 bases and J gave up 3 bases; unmatched junction bases: 4. The germline gives CDR1 LGHDT, CDR2 YNNKEL (reference sequence). The CDR3 sequence is 15 residues long. Sequencing was performed on PBMCs or T cells enriched from blood (not recorded which). The sequence derives from a woman in her thirties or forties with acute COVID-19. This rearrangement joins TRBV3-1 (or the pseudogene TRBV3-2) to TRBJ2-2; TRBD2 matches 8 bases. This CDR3 reads CASSRTGGYTGELFF. Written as DNA, the CDR3 is TGTGCCAGCAGCCGCACGGGAGGGTACACCGGGGAGCTGTTTTTT.